This TCR beta chain was captured in a study of blood T cell repertoires in COVID-19 (dated by TCRdb to the early 2020s). For the wider study: Samples from collaborators originated in the United States, Italy and Spain and spanned both the acute and convalescent phases of COVID-19. The prospective study material was composed of cDNA or gDNA derived from T cells, B-cell-depleted T cells, or PBMCs. Subjects who had been exposed to COVID-19, were actively infected with it, or had recovered from it provided the deeply sampled blood TCRbeta repertoires that made up the dataset. The repertoires were made available in a free public database intended to serve as a resource for research on the immune response to SARS-CoV-2. Samples came from the ongoing ImmuneRACE study (first 160 participants) plus 1,254 subjects from 6 global collaborators. Nearly every sample came with metadata listing a de-identified subject ID, COVID-19 status, age in years and sex. HLA class I and class II types, where available, came from metadata supplied by the sample provider rather than from assay-based typing. Broad study findings and their caveats: Clinical and demographic metadata were provided uncurated, with the amount varying by source and participant.

This clone was recorded only once. What this receptor recognizes is not known. No qualities accompany the bases; no much larger clone lies one base away. TCRbeta CDR3 regions were amplified from genomic DNA using the immunoSEQ Assay, a bias-controlled multiplex PCR. The authors processed their data as follows. The number of nucleated cells in each sample was estimated by amplification of reference gene primers within the assay. To quantify the absolute abundance of each unique TCRbeta CDR3 rearrangement, sequence reads were collapsed and filtered. Productive Simpson clonality was computed per sample as the square root of Simpson's diversity index over productive rearrangements. TCRdb mirrors the immuneACCESS table, restricted to in-frame sequences. Some clones are absent from its copies; in checked studies, under half trace to an unresolved V gene, and the reason for the others is unknown. V, J and clone size reflect that table, while D and trimming were determined from the DNA. The sample table shows under 150,000 clones, and under 90% are seen once. About 39% of the sample is in the top ten clones.

Each collaborating institution followed its own protocols to collect whole blood in K2EDTA tubes. For TCRbeta analysis, collaborator samples were shipped as frozen whole blood, as isolated PBMCs, or as DNA extracted from either sample type. Counted from cysteine to phenylalanine, this CDR3 has 14 amino acids. The entry retains the CDR3 DNA only, 42 bases that are in frame from base 1. The trim is 0 bases for V and 10 bases for J, with a gap of 10 bases between the germline ends. Via the germline V gene, CDR1 is LGHNA and CDR2 YNFKEQ. The sequencing input was peripheral blood. This receptor was obtained from a human donor in a cohort sampled during active COVID-19. The V and J genes are TRBV4-2 and TRBJ1-6; no D gene call is confident. The CDR3 corresponds to CASSQDGRESPLHF. The bases read TGTGCCAGCAGCCAAGATGGTAGGGAGTCACCCCTCCACTTT.